The TCR beta chain under discussion was sequenced for a study of persistence of HIV-infected CD4 T cells (dated by TCRdb to about 2020). Turning to the overall study: The median time the participants had spent on suppressive ART was 7 to 9 years. Apart from two participants who underwent leukapheresis at a single time point, peripheral blood samples of up to 180 mL were collected from participants at multiple time points. CMV- and HIV-1 Gag-responding CD4+ T cells were isolated from ART-treated individuals so that antigen-driven clonal expansion of HIV-1-infected cells could be examined. The clonality of all cells in each sorted population was assessed by TCRbeta sequencing, whereas the clonality of infected cells was assessed by proviral sequencing. For the TCR cluster analysis across participants, 8 or 9 participants were included for CMV and about 7 participants for Gag.

TCRbeta repertoires were sequenced from genomic DNA with the immunoSEQ hsTCRB assay version 4 in survey mode. For TCRbeta sequencing, genomic DNA was diluted to about 9.5 ng/uL, and up to about 1 ug was used per sample. In the original analysis: TCRbeta data were analyzed in ImmunoSeq Analyzer 3.0, with diversity computed on productive nucleotide rearrangements. Using the Immunarch R package, the improved Chao index served to estimate lower-bound TCR diversity and the Gini coefficient served to estimate clonality. Different nucleotide rearrangements encoding the same CDR3beta amino acid sequence were counted as distinct clonotypes. Differential abundance analysis identified TCRbeta sequences significantly enriched in antigen-responding cells relative to anti-CD3/anti-CD28-activated cells. Using predicted peptide-MHC specificity as the basis, GLIPH2 grouped TCRs into clusters, both for each participant individually and for the merged data sets that combined participants. Held by TCRdb, this immuneACCESS table contains in-frame sequences only and omits some clones. Under half of the omission traces to an unresolved V gene where checked; the cause of the rest is unknown. The V and J calls and the clone size are those of that table, but D and trimming were determined from the DNA. This sample gives thousands of clones in total; 55% to 65% of them show up just once. The ten largest clones take up over 15% of the sample.

Study-level results and caveats: TCRbeta richness in CMV- and Gag-responding cells was significantly lower than in anti-CD3/anti-CD28-responding cells; CMV-responding cells had higher oligoclonality than CD3/CD28-stimulated and Gag-responding cells. Antigen-responding cells were enriched for expanded CDR3beta sequences that were degenerate, which suggests that CD4+ responses to CMV and Gag underwent convergent selection. Only a small number of individuals took part in the study, and the range of antigens tested was limited. Within the same sorted populations, how oligoclonal the TCRs were correlated with how oligoclonal the proviruses were. Because the TCR analyses were done in bulk, restricting them to just the rare CMV-responding cells that actually carried HIV-1 proviruses was not possible.

Read against the paper, the sample's treatment or condition label means: suppressive antiretroviral therapy. Cells were stimulated with lysates of CMV-infected fibroblasts at roughly 11 ug/mL. Sorting of responding CD4+ T cells was based on upregulation of both CD40 ligand and CD69. HIV-1-infected adults in whom suppressive ART had been started during chronic infection were enrolled as participants. Participants had undetectable plasma HIV-1 RNA below 50 copies/mL for at least 4 years. To be included, a participant needed positive CMV serology and a CD4+ T cell count above 400 cells/uL. Before stimulation, PBMCs were isolated using density centrifugation and depleted of CD8+ T cells. For around 18 hours, the CD8-depleted PBMCs were stimulated with anti-CD28/CD49d costimulation, a CD40-blocking antibody, and enfuvirtide to prevent new infections. Sorting was done on either a Beckman Coulter MoFlo Legacy or an XDP sorter, and propidium iodide was used to exclude dead cells. The QIAamp DNA Mini Kit was used for genomic DNA extraction from samples above one million cells, and the Quick-DNA Microprep Kit was used otherwise.

Regarding this clone: The clone's antigen remains unknown. Per-nucleotide qualities are absent, and no much larger clonotype sits a single base away.

The germline ends are 10 bases apart after V is trimmed by 6 bases and J by 1 base. The CDR3 starts with the cysteine, ends with the phenylalanine, and has 14 residues. Of the read, only the CDR3 DNA is kept; its 42 bases are in frame from base 1. For CDR1 and CDR2, the germline V gene lists MNHEY and SVGAGI. The sequence derives from an adult man with HIV who was CMV-seropositive. Here the sequenced sample was CD4+ T cells sorted from PBMCs after approximately 20-hour stimulation, taken from a patient who received antiretroviral therapy. The cell subset or site label here, explained by the study, means: CD40L+CD69+ CD4 T cells responding to CMV lysate. The receptor chain draws on TRBV6-5 and TRBJ1-5; no confident D gene assignment can be made. CDR3 loop: CASRNFPSNQPQHF. The DNA reads TGTGCCAGCAGGAACTTTCCGAGCAATCAGCCCCAGCATTTT.